The 23 T cell receptor beta chains given below trace back to one sample, sequenced in a study of cytomegalovirus exposure and HLA in healthy donors. 13 Jbeta primers and 60 Vbeta primers were used for the PCR. Measured with immunoSEQ multiplex PCR; TCRdb has only the in-frame clones, and not every one. The sample yields about 120,000 clones, 75% to 80% seen once. The sequenced material came from PBMCs. The receptor set was obtained from a woman in her twenties or thirties in good health and CMV-seropositive.

J is TRBJ1-2 and V is TRBV18; 7 positions match TRBD1. Germline lookup yields CDR1 KGHSH and CDR2 LQKENI. V lost 5 bases, J lost 6 bases, and 12 bases stayed unmatched. This CDR3 spans 15 amino acids. The CDR3 DNA reads TGTGCCAGCTCAGACAGGGACGGCACTCTGAATGGCTACACCTTC. This encodes CASSDRDGTLNGYTF.

The chain employs TRBV2 and TRBJ2-5; unclear D gene. The germline V gene encodes CDR1 SNHLY and CDR2 FYNNEI. The ends were cut back, 1 base at V and 3 bases at J, with 6 bases in the middle. The CDR3 covers 13 residues. This CDR3 is CASSEVYEETQYF. The CDR3 coding sequence is TGTGCCAGCAGTGAAGTCTACGAAGAGACCCAGTACTTC.

This chain links TRBV10-3 with TRBJ2-3; 10 nucleotides align to TRBD2. The trim removed 10 bases at V and 7 bases at J, leaving 17 bases unmatched. This CDR3 comprises 16 residues. CDR1 is ENHRY, CDR2 SYGVKD, per germline. The CDR3 spells CATYPGASGGRNTQYF. CDR3 in DNA: TGTGCCACCTACCCTGGGGCTAGCGGGGGTCGTAATACGCAGTATTTT.

The J gene is TRBJ1-2, the V gene TRBV4-3; maybe TRBD1 (6 bases). V lost 4 bases to trimming and J lost 4 bases, with 16 bases between them. CDR3 length equals 15 residues. Germline V gene sequence: CDR1 LGHNA, CDR2 YSLEER. CDR3 DNA sequence: TGCGCCAGCAGCCCTGGGGGGGGCGCGGGCTATGGCTACACCTTC. This translates into CASSPGGGAGYGYTF.

This chain uses TRBV11-2 with TRBJ2-5, with D possibly being TRBD1 (6 bases). From germline, CDR1 is SGHAT and CDR2 FQNNGV. The V gene lost 0 bases and the J gene lost 5 bases, with 13 bases spanning the gap. This CDR3 comprises 15 residues. For the CDR3, the DNA is TGTGCCAGCAGCTTAGACCGATTAGACAGGGAGACCCAGTACTTC. Its translation: CASSLDRLDRETQYF.

The CDR3 DNA reads TGCAGCGTTGGGATCCTGACGGGCAATGAGCAGTTCTTC. Translating gives CSVGILTGNEQFF. The chain recombines TRBV29-1 with TRBJ2-1, with unresolved D. Per germline, CDR1 SQVTM and CDR2 ANQGSEA. The CDR3 loop spans 13 amino acids. V was clipped by 4 bases and J by 6 bases, with 13 bases between them.

This clone came up a few times. This rearrangement joins TRBV6-1 to TRBJ1-1; no clear D. V was cut by 2 bases and J by 2 bases, with 12 bases left in between. Per germline, CDR1 MNHNS and CDR2 SASEGT. The CDR3 extends over 15 amino acids. CDR3 sequence reads: CASSEWVGLNTEAFF. DNA for the CDR3: TGTGCCAGCAGTGAATGGGTGGGCCTTAACACTGAAGCTTTCTTT.

Regarding this clone: A junction boundary mismatches the germline segment, possibly from a read error. This sample also contains other DNA sequences that code for the same CDR3. The chain has TRBV10-3 and TRBJ2-7; 7 bases are a match to TRBD1. The germline V gene encodes CDR1 ENHRY and CDR2 SYGVKD. This CDR3 has 14 residues. CDR3 loop: CAISEDRSAYEQYF. CDR3 nucleotides: TGTGCCATTAGTGAGGACAGGTCGGCCTACGAGCAGTACTTC.

V gene TRBV5-1 combines with J gene TRBJ1-2; D gene ambiguous. Germline-derived CDR1 and CDR2 are SGHRS and YFSETQ. CDR3 size: 15 residues. Trimming pared 2 bases from V and 8 bases from J, leaving 19 bases between. The CDR3 loop is CASSLSREGKYGYTF. Written as DNA, the CDR3 is TGCGCCAGCAGCTTATCCCGGGAGGGAAAGTACGGCTACACCTTC.

This rearrangement joins TRBV9 to TRBJ1-4; 10 bases are shared with TRBD1. This CDR3 region has 17 residues. V lost 3 bases and J lost 5; bases outside the gene matches: 10. Germline CDR1 is SGDLS and CDR2 is YYNGEE. The CDR3 loop is CASSDGDRGFGNEKLFF. DNA for the CDR3: TGTGCCAGCAGCGATGGGGACAGGGGCTTTGGGAATGAAAAACTGTTTTTT.

This clone was recorded only once. The chain carries TRBV14 and TRBJ1-2; D not certain. V was pared by 0 bases and J by 4 bases, with 6 bases between. The CDR3 consists of 13 residues. Germline V CDR1 and CDR2: SGHDN, FVKESK. The CDR3 is CASSQESTYGYTF. The DNA for the CDR3 is TGTGCCAGCAGCCAAGAGAGCACCTATGGCTACACCTTC.

This chain uses TRBV5-6 with TRBJ1-1; D might be TRBD1 (5 bases). The CDR3 runs to 12 residues. Looked up from germline, CDR1 is SGHDT and CDR2 is YYEEEE. V shed 4 bases and J shed 7 bases, with 11 bases lying between them. In DNA form, the CDR3 reads TGTGCCAGCAGCATCCGGCAGGGTGAAGCTTTCTTT. Translated, it gives CASSIRQGEAFF.

The chain joins TRBV4-1 to TRBJ1-6; TRBD1 might be the D (5 bases). Germline assignment: CDR1 MGHRA and CDR2 YSYEKL. Between the trimmed V and J ends, which lost 0 bases and 7 bases, there was a span of 10 bases. The CDR3 consists of 15 residues. Here the CDR3 DNA reads TGCGCCAGCAGCCAAGATCAGGGAAGGAATTCACCCCTCCACTTT. Protein sequence: CASSQDQGRNSPLHF.

The genes are TRBV28 and TRBJ1-2; TRBD1 matches 9 bases. The length of the CDR3 is 15 residues. The germline V gene has CDR1 MDHEN and CDR2 SYDVKM. The J segment lost 0 bases and the V segment lost 8 bases, leaving 7 bases of the junction unmatched. CDR3 amino acids: CASGGQGNANYGYTF. The CDR3 region has the DNA TGTGCCAGCGGGGGACAGGGTAATGCTAACTATGGCTACACCTTC.

V gene TRBV4-1 combines with J gene TRBJ2-7; tentative D call: TRBD2 (5 bases). Trimming pared 0 bases from V and 3 bases from J, leaving 12 bases between. Germline V lookup: CDR1 MGHRA, CDR2 YSYEKL. The CDR3 spans 15 residues. The CDR3 region has the DNA TGCGCCAGCAGCCAAGATCACAGAGGACTCTACGAGCAGTACTTC. Translated: CASSQDHRGLYEQYF.

The chain recombines TRBV5-6 with TRBJ1-2; TRBD1 aligns across 8 bases. The CDR3 extends over 13 amino acids. Germline trimming cut 3 bases from V and 8 bases from J; bases unmatched to any gene: 6. Germline V gene data show CDR1 as SGHDT and CDR2 as YYEEEE. Here the CDR3 reads CASSWDRLPGYTF. CDR3 sequence (DNA): TGTGCCAGCAGCTGGGACAGGCTGCCGGGCTACACCTTC.

This chain joins TRBV7-9 and TRBJ2-1, with TRBD1 matching 7 bases. V was pared by 1 base and J by 2 bases, with 5 bases of the junction left unmatched. The length of the CDR3 is 16 residues. Germline values: CDR1 SEHNR, CDR2 FQNEAQ (reference sequence). This chain's CDR3 is CASSLVIQGAYNEQFF. In DNA form, the CDR3 reads TGTGCCAGCAGCTTAGTGATCCAGGGGGCCTACAATGAGCAGTTCTTC.

This chain connects TRBV5-1 to TRBJ2-1, with 10 nucleotides matching TRBD2. Germline V CDR1 and CDR2: SGHRS, YFSETQ. V gave up 4 bases and J gave up 10 bases; unmatched junction bases: 11. CDR3 length equals 15 residues. The CDR3 coding sequence is TGCGCCAGCAGCCCGGTTAGCGGGGGGTTCGGGGAGCAGTTCTTC. Amino acid sequence: CASSPVSGGFGEQFF.

J is TRBJ1-1 and V is TRBV28; maybe TRBD1 (5 bases). From germline, CDR1 is MDHEN and CDR2 SYDVKM. V lost 5 bases and J 5 bases, leaving 18 bases between the germline ends. CDR3 length equals 15 residues. CDR3: CASSGQGRIGTEAFF. The CDR3, as DNA: TGTGCCAGCAGTGGCCAGGGAAGGATTGGGACTGAAGCTTTCTTT.

The chain combines TRBV7-2 with TRBJ2-5, with TRBD2 identical over 7 bases. The CDR3 contains 13 residues. CDR1 SGHTA and CDR2 FQGNSA come from the germline V gene. The V and J ends lost 4 bases and 7 bases, in that order; junction bases with no gene match: 6. CDR3 nucleotide sequence: TGTGCCAGCAGCTGGGCGGGGAGGGGGACCCAGTACTTC. It is translated as CASSWAGRGTQYF.

The chain joins TRBV11-2 to TRBJ2-2; D remains unclear. The germline V and J ends were trimmed by 5 bases and 8 bases, with 6 bases remaining between them. CDR3 length: 11 amino acids. Per germline, CDR1 SGHAT and CDR2 FQNNGV. In DNA, the CDR3 is TGTGCCAGCAGCGTGGCTGGGGAGCTGTTTTTT. This sequence encodes CASSVAGELFF.

The chain is built from TRBV4-3 and TRBJ2-5, with 8 bases lining up with TRBD2. Germline assignment: CDR1 LGHNA and CDR2 YSLEER. The CDR3 is 15 residues long. V lost 0 bases to trimming and J lost 3 bases; unmatched junction nucleotides: 3. CDR3 residues: CASSQDTRGEETQYF. CDR3 bases: TGCGCCAGCAGCCAAGACACGCGGGGGGAAGAGACCCAGTACTTC.

V usage is TRBV5-1 and J usage is TRBJ1-2; 8 nucleotides align to TRBD1. The CDR3 is 14 amino acids. The J segment lost 2 bases and the V segment lost 4 bases, leaving 4 bases of the junction unmatched. From germline, CDR1 is SGHRS and CDR2 YFSETQ. CDR3 loop: CASSLGQGNYGYTF. CDR3 in DNA: TGCGCCAGCAGCCTCGGACAGGGAAACTATGGCTACACCTTC.